The 2 T cell receptor beta chains below were found in one sample sequenced in a study of T cell repertoires in ileal Crohn's disease. Measured with immunoSEQ multiplex PCR; TCRdb has only the in-frame clones, and not every one. The sample includes around 15,000 clones, over 80% seen only once; the top ten take over 9%. Sequenced: ileal tissue. These receptors were taken from an adult with Crohn's disease.

This chain joins TRBV5-3 and TRBJ1-1; TRBD1 might be the D (6 bases). TRBV5-3 is sorted into the ORF group, with uncertain function. Trimming took off 5 bases at V and 1 base at J, with 9 bases between the two ends. The CDR3 runs 13 residues. CDR3 sequence (DNA): TGTGCCAGAAGGTCGACAGGGAACACTGAAGCTTTCTTT. Its protein product is CARRSTGNTEAFF.

The J gene is TRBJ2-2, the V gene TRBV7-3, with D possibly being TRBD2 (6 bases). The CDR3 consists of 15 residues. CDR1 and CDR2 from the germline V gene are SGHTA and FQGTGA. V lost 1 base, J lost 2 bases, and 8 bases lay in between. In DNA, the CDR3 is TGTGCCAGCAGCTTAAGGAGGGGAAACACCGGGGAGCTGTTTTTT. As protein: CASSLRRGNTGELFF.